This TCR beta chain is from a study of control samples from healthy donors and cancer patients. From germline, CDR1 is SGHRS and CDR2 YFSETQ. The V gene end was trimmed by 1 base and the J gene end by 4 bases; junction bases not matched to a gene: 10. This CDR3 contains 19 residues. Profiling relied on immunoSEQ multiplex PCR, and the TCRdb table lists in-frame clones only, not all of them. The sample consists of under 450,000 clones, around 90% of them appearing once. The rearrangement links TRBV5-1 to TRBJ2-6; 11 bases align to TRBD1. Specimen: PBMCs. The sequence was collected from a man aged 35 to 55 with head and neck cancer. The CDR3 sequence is CASSLSIGTGGAGANVLTF. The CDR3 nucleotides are TGCGCCAGCAGCTTGTCTATAGGGACAGGGGGAGCCGGGGCCAACGTCCTGACTTTC.